Each of the 10 T cell receptor beta chains below was sequenced from the same sample in a study of CD4+ T cells in melanoma. Generated by immunoSEQ multiplex PCR, the TCRdb table keeps only in-frame clones and is missing some. Of about 140,000 clones listed, about nine tenths are singletons. These receptors all stem from a human donor with melanoma.

J is TRBJ1-3 and V is TRBV5-1; the D is unclear. This CDR3 region has 14 residues. Germline V lookup: CDR1 SGHRS, CDR2 YFSETQ. Trimming pared 0 bases from V and 6 bases from J, leaving 10 bases between. The CDR3 sequence is CASSLDATTNTIYF. CDR3 bases: TGCGCCAGCAGCTTGGACGCCACAACAAACACCATATATTTT. Full variable domain (outside the CDR3, taken from reference TRBV5-1 and TRBJ1-3): KAGVTQTPRYLIKTRGQQVTLSCSPISGHRSVSWYQQTPGQGLQFLFEYFSETQRNKGNFPGRFSGRQFSNSRSEMNVSTLELGDSALYLCASSLDATTNTIYFGEGSWLTVV.

The V gene is TRBV5-6, the J gene TRBJ2-6, with a weak D call TRBD1 (5 bases). The germline V and J ends were trimmed by 7 bases and 0 bases, with 20 bases remaining between them. Germline CDR1 is SGHDT and CDR2 is YYEEEE. The CDR3 runs 18 residues. The CDR3 DNA reads TGTGCCAGCCGGGCAGTAGGGGTAAGCCCCTCTGGGGCCAACGTCCTGACTTTC. Translating it yields CASRAVGVSPSGANVLTF.

J is TRBJ2-7 and V is TRBV7-2; 7 bases map to TRBD2. The germline V gene has CDR1 SGHTA and CDR2 FQGNSA. The CDR3 loop spans 14 amino acids. Trimming at V came to 5 bases and at J to 8 bases, leaving 12 bases not matched to a gene. CDR3: CASSGPPPSGKQYF. The CDR3 nucleotides are TGTGCCAGCAGCGGTCCCCCTCCGAGCGGGAAGCAGTACTTC.

The V gene is TRBV2, the J gene TRBJ1-1, with a weak D call TRBD1 (6 bases). The V and J ends lost 9 bases and 2 bases respectively, with 10 bases between them. CDR1 is SNHLY, CDR2 FYNNEI, per germline. The CDR3 consists of 12 residues. The CDR3: CARGGTNTEAFF. For the CDR3, the DNA is TGTGCCAGGGGGGGCACCAACACTGAAGCTTTCTTT.

V is TRBV11-2 and J is TRBJ1-6; D gene ambiguous. Germline V gene data show CDR1 as SGHAT and CDR2 as FQNNGV. This CDR3 spans 16 amino acids. The V gene lost 0 bases and the J gene lost 3 bases, with 9 bases spanning the gap. The CDR3 protein is CASSLDRRIYNSPLHF. The CDR3 region has the DNA TGTGCCAGCAGCTTAGATCGGCGGATCTATAATTCACCCCTCCACTTT.

Only one count was recorded for this clone. This chain joins TRBV5-1 and TRBJ1-1, with a tentative D call TRBD1 (5 bases). The CDR3 runs to 15 residues. The V end lost 5 bases, the J end lost 0 bases, and 14 bases lay between the germline ends. Germline V gene sequence: CDR1 SGHRS, CDR2 YFSETQ. CDR3 DNA: TGCGCCAGCAGGTCTCAGGGCGAGTTGAACACTGAAGCTTTCTTT. It translates to CASRSQGELNTEAFF.

This chain connects TRBV7-9 to TRBJ2-7, with D perhaps TRBD1 (5 bases). Trimming stripped 7 bases from V and 1 base from J, with 14 bases between. The CDR3 consists of 14 residues. The germline CDR1 and CDR2 sequences are SEHNR and FQNEAQ (reference sequence). In DNA, the CDR3 is TGTGCCAGCATGGAAGGGGAACTGTCCTACGAGCAGTACTTC. This encodes CASMEGELSYEQYF.

V usage is TRBV6-1 and J usage is TRBJ1-1; D remains ambiguous. CDR1 MNHNS and CDR2 SASEGT come from the germline V gene. The CDR3 runs to 15 residues. V lost 1 base to trimming and J lost 8 bases, with 17 bases between them. The CDR3 reads CASSEGTEVRYEAFF. DNA for the CDR3: TGTGCCAGCAGTGAAGGGACCGAAGTGCGGTACGAAGCTTTCTTT.

The chain couples TRBV7-9 to TRBJ1-5; possibly TRBD1 for D (6 bases). V lost 5 bases to trimming and J lost 2 bases, with 10 bases between them. Germline-derived CDR1 and CDR2 are SEHNR and FQNEAQ (reference sequence). CDR3 length: 14 residues. The DNA for the CDR3 is TGTGCCAGCAGCCGAGAGGGGGGCAATCAGCCCCAGCATTTT. Translation gives CASSREGGNQPQHF.

The chain carries TRBV7-2 and TRBJ1-6, with 8 bases identical to TRBD1. Unmatched junction bases numbered 4, after V lost 5 bases and J lost 7 bases. The CDR3 sequence is 14 residues long. Germline values: CDR1 SGHTA, CDR2 FQGNSA. The CDR3 bases are TGTGCCAGCAGCCGAAGACAGGGGAATTCACCCCTCCACTTT. Translating it yields CASSRRQGNSPLHF.